The entry that follows covers one TCR beta chain sequence. TCRdb passed the RT-PCR reads through MiXCR, listing each CDR3 protein once. The table includes about 500,000 distinct CDR3 sequences, about 15% detected once. Germline V gene sequence: CDR1 DFQATT, CDR2 SNEGSKA (reference sequence). With 6 bases clipped from V and 7 bases from J, the junction kept 9 bases outside the gene matches. The CDR3 contains 14 residues. This specimen belongs to a study of response to subunit inactivated influenza vaccine. The chain joins TRBV20-1 to TRBJ2-1, with 10 bases matching TRBD2. Source: CD4+ T cells sorted from PBMCs, taken approximately 25 months after vaccination. This TCR was recovered from a man between 50 and 70 years old who received an inactivated influenza vaccine. The CDR3 region is CSAFGLAVSNEQFF. The CDR3 DNA sequence: TGCAGTGCGTTCGGACTAGCGGTTTCTAATGAGCAGTTCTTC.